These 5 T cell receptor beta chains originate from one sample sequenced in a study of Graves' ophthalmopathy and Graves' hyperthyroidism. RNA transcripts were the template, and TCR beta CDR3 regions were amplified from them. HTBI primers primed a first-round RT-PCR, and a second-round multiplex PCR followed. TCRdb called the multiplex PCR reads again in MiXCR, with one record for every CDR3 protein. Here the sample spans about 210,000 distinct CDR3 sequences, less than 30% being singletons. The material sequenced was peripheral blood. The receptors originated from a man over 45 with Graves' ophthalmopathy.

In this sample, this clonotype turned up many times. The DNA for the CDR3 is TGTGCCAGCCGGCAAATTCGGGCGGACCCCGGGGAGCTGTTTTTT. As protein: CASRQIRADPGELFF. The chain links TRBV7-9 to TRBJ2-2; D remains unclear. The CDR3 consists of 15 residues. Germline V CDR1 and CDR2: SEHNR, FQNEAQ (reference sequence). V gave up 8 bases and J gave up 6 bases, with 19 bases separating them.

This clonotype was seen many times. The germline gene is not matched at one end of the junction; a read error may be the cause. The CDR3: CATLGSTTTEQYF. In nucleotides, the CDR3 is TGTGCCACCCTTGGGAGTACTACTACTGAGCAATACTTC. This chain uses TRBV6-2 or TRBV6-3 with TRBJ2-7, with TRBD2 as a possible D gene (5 bases). The germline CDR1 and CDR2 sequences are MNHEY and SVGEGT. The CDR3 has 13 amino acids.

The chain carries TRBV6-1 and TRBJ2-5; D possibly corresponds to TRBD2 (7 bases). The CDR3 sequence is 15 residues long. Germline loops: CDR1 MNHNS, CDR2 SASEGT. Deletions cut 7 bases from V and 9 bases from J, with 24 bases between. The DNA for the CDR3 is TGTGCCAGCAAAAATCAGCGGGACAACACCGGGGCCCAGTACTTC. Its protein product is CASKNQRDNTGAQYF.

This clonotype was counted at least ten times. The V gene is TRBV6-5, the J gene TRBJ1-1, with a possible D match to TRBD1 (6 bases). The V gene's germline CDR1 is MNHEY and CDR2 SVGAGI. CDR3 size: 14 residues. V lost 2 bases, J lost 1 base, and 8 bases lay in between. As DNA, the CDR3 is TGTGCCAGCAGTTACGGGGGCCCGAACACTGAAGCTTTCTTT. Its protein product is CASSYGGPNTEAFF.

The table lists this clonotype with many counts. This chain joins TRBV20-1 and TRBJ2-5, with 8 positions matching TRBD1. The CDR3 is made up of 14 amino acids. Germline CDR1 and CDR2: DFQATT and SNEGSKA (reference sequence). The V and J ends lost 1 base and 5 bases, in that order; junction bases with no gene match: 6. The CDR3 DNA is TGCAGTGCTAGAGGGCAGGGGGCAGACGAGACCCAGTACTTC. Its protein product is CSARGQGADETQYF.